The 13 T cell receptor beta chains in this list originate from one sample, sequenced in a study of blood T cells in healthy people across ages. The authors ran a second PCR of roughly 6 to 12 cycles using a sample-barcoded 5' primer and a J-beta primer mix. TCRdb itself ran the 5' RACE reads through MiXCR, one entry per CDR3 protein. The sample lists roughly 1.6 million distinct CDR3 sequences, roughly 32% seen once, with around 11% in the top ten. Input material: blood. These receptors all come from a woman aged 25 to 39 in good health.

Only a few counts were recorded for this clonotype. The chain has TRBV20-1 and TRBJ2-7; no definite D call. Per germline, CDR1 DFQATT and CDR2 SNEGSKA (reference sequence). The CDR3 length is 16 residues. Trimming stripped 0 bases from V and 6 bases from J, with 21 bases between. DNA of the CDR3: TGCAGTGCTAGAGAGGTCGGCAGAAACAGTAAGTCCGAGCAGTACTTC. This translates into CSAREVGRNSKSEQYF.

This clonotype was observed a handful of times. The V gene is TRBV5-4, the J gene TRBJ2-1; 7 bases are shared with TRBD2. The CDR3 has 15 residues. Germline lookup yields CDR1 SGHNT and CDR2 YYREEE (reference sequence). With 4 bases clipped from V and 7 bases from J, the junction kept 11 bases outside the gene matches. CDR3 nucleotide sequence: TGTGCCAGCAGCACCGGGACTACCCCTTCTAATGAGCAGTTCTTC. Its translation: CASSTGTTPSNEQFF.

In its sample, this clonotype was seen many times. The CDR3 is CSARDWRESTYEQYF. The DNA for the CDR3 is TGCAGTGCTAGAGATTGGCGGGAGTCCACTTACGAGCAGTACTTC. V usage is TRBV20-1 and J usage is TRBJ2-7; TRBD2 aligns across 7 bases. Germline loops: CDR1 DFQATT, CDR2 SNEGSKA (reference sequence). The CDR3 covers 15 residues. The V segment lost 0 bases and the J segment 4 bases; nucleotides outside the gene matches: 9.

The genes are TRBV3-1 and TRBJ2-2; a weak D match, TRBD2 (6 bases). In germline, CDR1 is LGHDT, CDR2 YNNKEL (reference sequence). Between the trimmed V and J ends, which lost 4 bases and 5 bases, there was a span of 11 bases. This CDR3 has 14 amino acids. Written as DNA, the CDR3 is TGTGCCAGCAGCCCGGGACTCCAGACCGGGGAGCTGTTTTTT. Amino acid sequence: CASSPGLQTGELFF.

This clonotype was seen repeatedly, ten times or more. The rearrangement uses TRBV10-3 and TRBJ2-5; D not resolved. The CDR3 spans 14 residues. The germline V gene encodes CDR1 ENHRY and CDR2 SYGVKD. Trimming shortened V by 3 bases and J by 9 bases, and 17 bases separated the two germline ends. This CDR3 reads CAISDQTSAWAQYF. The CDR3 region has the DNA TGTGCCATCAGTGACCAAACTTCGGCGTGGGCCCAGTACTTC.

J is TRBJ1-5 and V is TRBV10-2, with 10 nucleotides matching TRBD1. The germline V gene has CDR1 WSHSY and CDR2 SAAADI. J gave up 0 bases and V 5 bases, and 4 bases lay outside the gene matches. The CDR3 sequence is 16 residues long. The CDR3 nucleotides read TGCGCCAGCAGTTGGGACAGGGGCTATAGCAATCAGCCCCAGCATTTT. Translated, it gives CASSWDRGYSNQPQHF.

This clonotype appeared a few times. The germline gene is not matched at one end of the junction; a read error may be the cause. V gene TRBV6-5 combines with J gene TRBJ2-5, with D hard to call. The CDR3 runs 15 residues. The germline V gene encodes CDR1 MNHEY and CDR2 SVGAGI. The CDR3 DNA is TGTGTCAGCAGTTCCCCGGATAGCATCCAAGAGACCCAGTACTTC. It codes for CVSSSPDSIQETQYF.

The chain joins TRBV6-2 or TRBV6-3 to TRBJ2-7, with D possibly being TRBD2 (5 bases). This CDR3 comprises 11 residues. In germline, CDR1 is MNHEY, CDR2 SVGEGT. Between the trimmed V and J ends, which lost 5 bases and 9 bases, there was a span of 11 bases. As DNA, the CDR3 is TGTGCCAGCAGTCGGAGGAACGGGCAGTACTTC. Amino acid sequence: CASSRRNGQYF.

This rearrangement joins TRBV9 to TRBJ2-1, with 9 bases matching TRBD2. This CDR3 has 19 amino acids. Germline V gene data show CDR1 as SGDLS and CDR2 as YYNGEE. V was pared by 0 bases and J by 0 bases, with 10 bases of the junction left unmatched. The CDR3 loop reads CASSVGGLAGTSSYNEQFF. As DNA, the CDR3 is TGTGCCAGCAGCGTAGGGGGTCTAGCGGGGACCAGCTCCTACAATGAGCAGTTCTTC.

The V gene is TRBV7-3, the J gene TRBJ2-1, with TRBD1 matching over 7 bases. Looked up from germline, CDR1 is SGHTA and CDR2 is FQGTGA. V was clipped by 5 bases and J by 10 bases; unmatched bases: 8. The CDR3 sequence is 13 residues long. The CDR3 loop is CASSPTGLGEQFF. The CDR3 region has the DNA TGTGCCAGCAGCCCGACAGGGTTGGGGGAGCAGTTCTTC.

This clonotype was recorded a few times. The chain joins TRBV24-1 to TRBJ2-7; D remains ambiguous. Trimming removed 4 bases from V and 2 bases from J, with 17 bases in between. Germline V lookup: CDR1 KGHDR, CDR2 SFDVKD. The CDR3 runs 16 residues. This chain's CDR3 is CATSDHALGCPYEQYF. The CDR3 bases are TGTGCCACCAGTGACCATGCATTGGGGTGCCCCTACGAGCAGTACTTC.

The chain employs TRBV29-1 and TRBJ1-2, with 9 nucleotides matching TRBD1. The J segment lost 8 bases and the V segment lost 7 bases, leaving 14 bases of the junction unmatched. This CDR3 spans 14 amino acids. Germline-derived CDR1 and CDR2 are SQVTM and ANQGSEA. The chain's CDR3 is CSASGQGAGCGYTF. The CDR3 DNA reads as TGCAGCGCTTCGGGACAGGGAGCGGGTTGCGGCTACACCTTC.

The V and J genes are TRBV5-1 and TRBJ2-3; TRBD1 might be the D (5 bases). The CDR3 extends over 16 amino acids. V was shortened by 6 bases and J by 3 bases, with 20 bases between the two germline ends. Germline assignment: CDR1 SGHRS and CDR2 YFSETQ. CDR3 bases: TGCGCCAGCACCTCCTTGGGGCAGGGATCTACAGATACGCAGTATTTT. Translation: CASTSLGQGSTDTQYF.